The 5 T cell receptor beta chains below were found in one sample sequenced in a study of T-cell reconstitution after alpha-beta-depleted transplantation in children. Preparation of the TCRbeta library involved a method that used unique molecular identifiers. TCRdb re-called the PCR reads with MiXCR, one entry per CDR3 protein. Here the sample spans 500,000 to 650,000 distinct CDR3 sequences, approximately 12% being singletons. The input for sequencing was PBMCs, mostly from graft donor cells, taken 360 days after TCRalphabeta/CD19-depleted stem cell transplant. These receptors came from a male patient between 10 and 17 years old who had a stem cell transplant for acute myeloid leukemia, so the T cells may come from the graft donor.

This clonotype was picked up many times. The chain employs TRBV29-1 and TRBJ1-3; TRBD1 might be the D (6 bases). Germline CDR1 is SQVTM and CDR2 is ANQGSEA. Trimming took 4 bases from V and 3 from J, leaving 16 bases between them. The CDR3 loop spans 15 amino acids. The DNA for the CDR3 is TGCAGCGTTGGAGGGGGGTTGGGGAATGGAAACACCATATATTTT. Translating it yields CSVGGGLGNGNTIYF. Looking up the rest from reference TRBV29-1 and TRBJ1-3 gives the full variable domain: SAVISQKPSRDICQRGTSLTIQCQVDSQVTMMFWYRQQPGQSLTLIATANQGSEATYESGFVIDKFPISRPNLTFSTLTVSNMSPEDSSIYLCSVGGGLGNGNTIYFGEGSWLTVV.

The chain uses TRBV29-1 and TRBJ2-5; TRBD2 agrees at 8 bases. The CDR3 totals 14 residues. Germline CDR1 is SQVTM and CDR2 is ANQGSEA. The trim removed 3 bases at V and 6 bases at J, leaving 9 bases unmatched. CDR3 in amino acids: CSVDLPGGRQTQYF. CDR3 bases: TGCAGCGTTGACCTCCCGGGAGGGAGGCAGACCCAGTACTTC.

This clonotype occurred many times. The V gene is TRBV7-9, the J gene TRBJ2-2; 7 bases fit TRBD1. Germline V gene lookup returns CDR1 SEHNR and CDR2 FQNEAQ (reference sequence). The CDR3 runs to 14 residues. The junction had 4 bases not matched to a gene; V was cut back by 9 bases and J by 0 bases. In DNA, the CDR3 is TGTGCCAGATCGACAGGGTCGAACACCGGGGAGCTGTTTTTT. Protein product: CARSTGSNTGELFF.

This clonotype was seen only a few times. The gene calls are TRBV29-1 and TRBJ2-4; TRBD2 matches 15 bases. J gave up 2 bases and V 4 bases, and 6 bases lay outside the gene matches. The CDR3 extends over 17 amino acids. Germline CDR1 SQVTM, CDR2 ANQGSEA. CDR3 in amino acids: CSVGGLAGGWSKNIQYF. In DNA, the CDR3 is TGCAGCGTTGGGGGACTAGCGGGAGGATGGTCCAAAAACATTCAGTACTTC.

This clonotype was counted many times. The gene calls are TRBV5-5 and TRBJ2-1; 7 bases match TRBD1. Germline lookup yields CDR1 SGHKS and CDR2 YYEKEE (reference sequence). There are 14 residues in the CDR3. The ends lost 4 bases at V and 6 bases at J; junction bases unmatched: 7. The CDR3 DNA reads as TGTGCCAGCAGCCCAGGACAGGTAATCAATGAGCAGTTCTTC. Translating it yields CASSPGQVINEQFF.